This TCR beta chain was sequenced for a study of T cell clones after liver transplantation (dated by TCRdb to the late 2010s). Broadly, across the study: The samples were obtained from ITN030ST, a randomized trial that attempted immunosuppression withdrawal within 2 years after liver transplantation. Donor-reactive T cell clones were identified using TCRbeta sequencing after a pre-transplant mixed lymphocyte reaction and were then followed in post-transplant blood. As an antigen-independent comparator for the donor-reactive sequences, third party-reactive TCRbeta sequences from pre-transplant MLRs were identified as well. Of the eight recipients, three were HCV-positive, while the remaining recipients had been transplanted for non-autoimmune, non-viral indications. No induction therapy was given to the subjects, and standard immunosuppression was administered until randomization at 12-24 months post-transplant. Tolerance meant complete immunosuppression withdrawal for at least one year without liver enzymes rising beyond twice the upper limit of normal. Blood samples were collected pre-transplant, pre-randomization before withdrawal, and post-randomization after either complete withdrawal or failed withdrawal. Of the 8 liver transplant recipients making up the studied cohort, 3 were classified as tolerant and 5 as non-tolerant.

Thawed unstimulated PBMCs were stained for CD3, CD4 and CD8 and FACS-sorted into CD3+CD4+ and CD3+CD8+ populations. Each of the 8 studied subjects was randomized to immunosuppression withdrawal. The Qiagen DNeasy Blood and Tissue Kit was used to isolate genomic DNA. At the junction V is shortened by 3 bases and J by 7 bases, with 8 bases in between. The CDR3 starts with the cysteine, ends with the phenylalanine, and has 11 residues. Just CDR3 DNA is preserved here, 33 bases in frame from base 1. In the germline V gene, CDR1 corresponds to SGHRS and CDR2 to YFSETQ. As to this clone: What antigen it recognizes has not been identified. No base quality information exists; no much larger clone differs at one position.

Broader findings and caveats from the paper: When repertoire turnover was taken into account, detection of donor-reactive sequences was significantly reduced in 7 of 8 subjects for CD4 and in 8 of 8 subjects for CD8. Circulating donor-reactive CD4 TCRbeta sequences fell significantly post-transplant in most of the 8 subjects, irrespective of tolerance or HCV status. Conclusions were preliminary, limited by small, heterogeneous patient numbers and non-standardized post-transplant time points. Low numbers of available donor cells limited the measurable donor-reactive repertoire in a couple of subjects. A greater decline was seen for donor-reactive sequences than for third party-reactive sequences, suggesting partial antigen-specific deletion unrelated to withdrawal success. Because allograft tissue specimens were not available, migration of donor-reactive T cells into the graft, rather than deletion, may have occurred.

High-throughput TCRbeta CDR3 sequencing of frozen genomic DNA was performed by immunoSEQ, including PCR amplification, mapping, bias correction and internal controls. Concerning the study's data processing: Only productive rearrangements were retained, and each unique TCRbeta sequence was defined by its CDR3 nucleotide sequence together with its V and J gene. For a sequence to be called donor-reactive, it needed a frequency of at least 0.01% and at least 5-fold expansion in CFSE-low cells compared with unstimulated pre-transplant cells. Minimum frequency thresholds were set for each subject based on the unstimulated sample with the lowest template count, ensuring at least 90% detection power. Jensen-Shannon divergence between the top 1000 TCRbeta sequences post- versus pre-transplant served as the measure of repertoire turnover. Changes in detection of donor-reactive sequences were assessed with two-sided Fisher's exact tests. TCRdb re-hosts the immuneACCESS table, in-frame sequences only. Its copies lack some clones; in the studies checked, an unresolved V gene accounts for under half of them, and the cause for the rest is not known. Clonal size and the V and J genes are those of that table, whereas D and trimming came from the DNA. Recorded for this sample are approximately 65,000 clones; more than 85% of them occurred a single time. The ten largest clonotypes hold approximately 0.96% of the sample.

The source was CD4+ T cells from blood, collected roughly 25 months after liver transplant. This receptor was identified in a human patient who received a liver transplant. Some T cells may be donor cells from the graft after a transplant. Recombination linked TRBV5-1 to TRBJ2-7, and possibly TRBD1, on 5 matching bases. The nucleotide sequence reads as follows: TGCGCCAGCAGCTCCTCAGGGGAGCAGTACTTC. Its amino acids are CASSSSGEQYF.